Sequencing of this T cell receptor (beta chain) was carried out in a study of radiotherapy plus CTLA-4 blockade in lung cancer. Study as a whole: Patients showed objective responses in 18% of cases and disease control in under 35%. Study conclusions and caveats: Blood saw expansion of tumor-derived TCR clones after radiotherapy plus ipilimumab. Increased serum interferon-beta after radiation also reportedly predicted response strongly.

There are 14 residues in the CDR3. The germline V gene encodes CDR1 LNHDA and CDR2 SQIVND (reference sequence). The table came from immunoSEQ multiplex PCR; TCRdb's copy has only in-frame clones and leaves some out. This sample has about 25,000 clones, with 65% to 85% found just once. Alongside CTLA-4 blockade with ipilimumab, patients with chemo-refractory metastatic non-small-cell lung cancer received focal radiation. In the case of this clone: Antigen: not known.

The clonotype was recovered from a human donor with non-small cell lung cancer who had stable disease on radiotherapy plus ipilimumab. The gene calls are TRBV19 and TRBJ2-2; no reliable D call. The sample here was peripheral blood, taken from a patient treated with radiotherapy plus ipilimumab. This CDR3 is CARAVDDNTGELFF. The CDR3 DNA sequence: TGTGCTCGGGCGGTAGACGATAACACCGGGGAGCTGTTTTTT.